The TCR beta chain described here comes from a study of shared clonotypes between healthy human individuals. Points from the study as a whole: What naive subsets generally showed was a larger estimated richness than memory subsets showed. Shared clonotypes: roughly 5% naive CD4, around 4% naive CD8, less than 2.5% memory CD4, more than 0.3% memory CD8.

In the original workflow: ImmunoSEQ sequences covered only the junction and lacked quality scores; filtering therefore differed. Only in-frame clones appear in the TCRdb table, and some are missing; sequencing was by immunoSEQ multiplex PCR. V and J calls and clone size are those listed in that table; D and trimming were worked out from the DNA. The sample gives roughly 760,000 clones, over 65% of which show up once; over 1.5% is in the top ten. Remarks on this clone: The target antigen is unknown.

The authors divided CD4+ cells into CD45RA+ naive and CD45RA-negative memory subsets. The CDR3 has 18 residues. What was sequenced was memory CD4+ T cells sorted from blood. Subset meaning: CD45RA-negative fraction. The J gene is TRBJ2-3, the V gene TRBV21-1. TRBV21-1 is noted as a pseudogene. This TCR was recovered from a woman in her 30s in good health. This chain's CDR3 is CASSPDGTDERSTDTQYF. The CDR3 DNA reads TGTGCCAGCAGCCCAGATGGGACCGACGAGCGAAGCACAGATACGCAGTATTTT.